The text below deals with one T cell receptor beta chain. Which antigen it targets is not known. No quality values exist for individual bases; no much larger clone is one base distant. Library preparation was by the immunoSEQ multiplex PCR assay. In its TCRdb copy, this immuneACCESS table keeps in-frame sequences only and misses some clones. Where compared with another copy, unresolved V genes explain less than half of these, and the others have no known cause. This sample gives about 660,000 clones in total; around nine tenths of them show up just once. The ten most abundant clones make up 0.0095% to 0.011% of the sample. The data belong to a study of shared T cell receptors in the human thymus (dated by TCRdb to the early 2020s). Regarding the research as a whole: The study investigated the way shared, self-reactive T-cell receptor alpha chains are produced in the human thymus.

The same sample was also studied in work on human thymus T cells. That second report states: In Finland, the donors were immunologically healthy infants who were having open corrective cardiac surgery for congenital heart defects. Thymus tissue was collected as surgical resects that were removed during corrective cardiac surgery. Biased V and J gene segment usage appeared to be present in both thymic and peripheral blood repertoires. According to the related research, thymic TCR repertoires were highly overlapping among unrelated individuals. The study described the TCR alpha and beta repertoires in under ten infant thymus samples and four matching peripheral blood samples. Donor ages ranged from about 6 to 244 days, and the cohort comprised 5 to 7 male and two female infants. Thymocytes were mechanically released from the tissue and were stored as pellets of 10-30 million cells at -70 degrees C. Genomic DNA was extracted from frozen cell pellets with a QIAsymphony instrument. The immunoSEQ multiplex PCR assay was used to amplify the TCRB and TCRAD loci from a standardized amount of quality-controlled genomic DNA. The amplicons covered the V(D)J region and were long enough to include the CDR3 and to identify the V and J genes. Through the commercial immunoSEQ service, the amplicons were sequenced on an Illumina platform. Primer bias and sequencing errors were corrected as previously described, and TCRAD and TCRB were defined on the basis of the IMGT database. immunoSEQ Analyzer 3.0 and VDJTools were used for repertoire analysis, which covered basic statistics, V/J segment usage, diversity estimates, rarefaction and pairwise overlap. Diversity was estimated using the Chao1, ChaoE, Efron-Thisted, Shannon and inverse Simpson indices, and was also estimated on datasets down-sampled to the size of the smallest sample. Repertoire overlap was determined by strict matching of CDR3 nucleotide sequence, V gene and J gene, and Jaccard-based multidimensional scaling clustering was applied. On average, thymus samples yielded 800,000 or so unique TCRB clonotypes, whereas blood samples yielded 65,000 to 100,000.

The TCR originated in a boy less than two years old with a congenital heart defect. Donor details come from another sample of the same person, matched by shared clones. The specimen sequenced was thymocytes.

The nucleotide sequence is TGTGCCAGCAGTTCCGCGGCGCGCAGACCGTACGAGCAGTACTTC. Translated, it gives CASSSAARRPYEQYF. The sequence is built from TRBV27 and TRBJ2-7, with no confident D gene call. Per the germline V gene (reference sequence), MNHEY is the CDR1 and SMNVEV is the CDR2. Trimming takes 4 bases from V and 4 bases from J, and the germline ends sit 17 bases apart. The CDR3 spans 15 residues, from the cysteine through the phenylalanine. The retained sequence is limited to the CDR3, 45 bases, with the frame set at the first base.